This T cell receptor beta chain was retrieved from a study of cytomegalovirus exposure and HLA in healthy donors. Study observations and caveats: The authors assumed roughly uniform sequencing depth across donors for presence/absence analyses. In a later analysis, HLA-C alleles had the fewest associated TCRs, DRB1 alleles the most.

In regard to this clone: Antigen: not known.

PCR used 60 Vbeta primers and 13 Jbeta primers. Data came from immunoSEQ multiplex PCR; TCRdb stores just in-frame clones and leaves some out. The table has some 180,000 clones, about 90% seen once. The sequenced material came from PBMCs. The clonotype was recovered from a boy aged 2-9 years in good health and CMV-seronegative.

The chain's CDR3 is CASSSQGGGYGYTF. The DNA for the CDR3 is TGTGCCAGCAGTTCTCAGGGTGGTGGCTATGGCTACACCTTC. J is TRBJ1-2 and V is TRBV6-1; tentative D call: TRBD1 (5 bases). V lost 5 bases and J 4 bases, leaving 14 bases between the germline ends. Germline CDR1 reads MNHNS; CDR2 reads SASEGT. This CDR3 contains 14 residues.